This TCR beta chain was identified in a study of blood T cell repertoires in COVID-19. For the study at large: Material from acute and convalescent COVID-19 was sourced from the United States, Italy and Spain. Sample material is recorded as cDNA or gDNA derived from T cells, B-cell-depleted T cells, or PBMCs.

This clone was counted once. The CDR3 length is 15 residues. CDR1 and CDR2 from the germline V gene are SGHTS and YDEGEE. V was pared by 5 bases and J by 5 bases, with 12 bases of the junction left unmatched. Original handling: Estimated nucleated cell counts came from reference gene primer amplification. The repertoire was sequenced with immunoSEQ multiplex PCR; TCRdb's copy has only in-frame clones and lacks some. D and trimming were read from the DNA, whereas the V and J calls and clone size are those reported in that table. Of over 85,000 clones listed, approximately 85% were seen once; the top ten hold about 10%.

The source is a man aged 35-49 years with active or convalescent COVID-19. The chain is built from TRBV5-8 and TRBJ2-7, with 8 bases matching TRBD1. Material for sequencing was peripheral blood. CDR3 nucleotides: TGTGCCAGCAGACCCTCAGGGGGCTCACTGGACGAGCAGTACTTC. Its translation is CASRPSGGSLDEQYF.